Here is one T cell receptor (beta chain) with its context. Its antigen is not known. This sample was included in a study of early T cells in non-severe SARS-CoV-2 infection. Overall study context: Chains from this unsorted whole-blood bulk RNA could not be paired. Notes on the study in general: Matching results from VDJdb favored anti-spike CD8 responses, leaving private and CD4 specificities undetected.

CDR3 length: 15 residues. CDR1 and CDR2 (germline): SEHNR, FQNEAQ (reference sequence). J gave up 6 bases and V 5 bases, and 12 bases lay outside the gene matches. Unique molecular identifiers were attached to individual cDNA molecules. TCRdb reprocessed the 5' RACE reads with MiXCR, giving one entry per CDR3 protein. This sample has approximately 69,000 distinct CDR3 sequences; 9.5% to 15% occur once, and the top ten carry roughly 2.5%. This sequence was found in an adult who was a healthcare worker with PCR-confirmed SARS-CoV-2 infection or an uninfected control (not recorded which). The starting material was whole blood, obtained at baseline. The chain uses TRBV7-9 and TRBJ1-2, with 7 bases lining up with TRBD1. CDR3 sequence: CASSQGTVGAHGYTF. CDR3 DNA sequence: TGTGCCAGCAGCCAAGGGACAGTCGGCGCTCATGGCTACACCTTC.